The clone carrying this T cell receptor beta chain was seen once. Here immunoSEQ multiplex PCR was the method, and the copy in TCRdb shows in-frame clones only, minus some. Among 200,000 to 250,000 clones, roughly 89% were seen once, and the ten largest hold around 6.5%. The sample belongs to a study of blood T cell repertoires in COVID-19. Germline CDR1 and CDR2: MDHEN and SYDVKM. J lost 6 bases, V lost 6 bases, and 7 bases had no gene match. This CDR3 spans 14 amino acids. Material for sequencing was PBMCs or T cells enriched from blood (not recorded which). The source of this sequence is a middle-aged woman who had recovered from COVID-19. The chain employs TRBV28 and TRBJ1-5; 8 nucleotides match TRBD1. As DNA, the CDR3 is TGTGCCAGCAGGACGGACAGGGAGCGTCAGCCCCAGCATTTT. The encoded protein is CASRTDRERQPQHF. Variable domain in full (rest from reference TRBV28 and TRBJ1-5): DVKVTQSSRYLVKRTGEKVFLECVQDMDHENMFWYRQDPGLGLRLIYFSYDVKMKEKGDIPEGYSVSREKKERFSLILESASTNQTSMYLCASRTDRERQPQHFGDGTRLSIL.